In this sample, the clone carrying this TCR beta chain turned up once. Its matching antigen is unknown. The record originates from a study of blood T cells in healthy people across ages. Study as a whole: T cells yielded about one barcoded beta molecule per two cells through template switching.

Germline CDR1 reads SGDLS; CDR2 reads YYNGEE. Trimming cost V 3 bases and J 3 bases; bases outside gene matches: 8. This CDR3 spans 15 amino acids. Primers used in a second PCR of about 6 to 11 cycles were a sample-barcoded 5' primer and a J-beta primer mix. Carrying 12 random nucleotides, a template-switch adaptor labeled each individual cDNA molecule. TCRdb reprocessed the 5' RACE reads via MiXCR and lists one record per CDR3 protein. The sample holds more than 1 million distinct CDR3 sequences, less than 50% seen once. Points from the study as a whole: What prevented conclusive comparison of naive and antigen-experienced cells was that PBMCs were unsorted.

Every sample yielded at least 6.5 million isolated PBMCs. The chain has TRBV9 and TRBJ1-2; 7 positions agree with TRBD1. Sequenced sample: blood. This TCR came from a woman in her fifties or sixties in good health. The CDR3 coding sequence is TGTGCCAGCAGCGCCGGGACAGAAATTTACTATGGCTACACCTTC. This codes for CASSAGTEIYYGYTF. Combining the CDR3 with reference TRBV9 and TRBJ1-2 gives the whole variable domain DSGVTQTPKHLITATGQRVTLRCSPRSGDLSVYWYQQSLDQGLQFLIQYYNGEERAKGNILERFSAQQFPDLHSELNLSSLELGDSALYFCASSAGTEIYYGYTFGSGTRLTVV.